The TCR beta chain described here comes from a study of shared clonotypes between healthy human individuals. Germline loops: CDR1 SEHNR, CDR2 FQNEAQ (reference sequence). The length of the CDR3 is 11 residues. Deletions cut 5 bases from V and 3 bases from J, with 5 bases between. The count of this clone is one. Other DNA sequences in this sample translate to the same CDR3. Repertoires were generated with immunoSEQ multiplex PCR, while TCRdb's copy carries only in-frame clones and drops some. The repertoire holds about 2.4 million clones, over 85% seen once, with 0.35% to 0.45% in the top ten. The chain links TRBV7-9 to TRBJ2-7, with no clear D. This clonotype originated in a man between 18 and 29 years old in good health. Some clones in this sample may be carry-over from other donors' samples. Material for sequencing was naive CD4+ T cells from PBMCs. Subset: CD45RA+ positively selected. The CDR3 spells CASSASYEQYF. The CDR3 DNA sequence: TGTGCCAGCAGCGCCAGCTACGAGCAGTACTTC.